Presented here are 26 T cell receptor beta chains from one specimen sequenced in a study of a mutant IDH1 vaccine in newly diagnosed glioma. Sequencing was performed with immunoSEQ multiplex PCR; in TCRdb, only in-frame clones are kept and a portion is missing. Of some 60,000 clones listed, about 80% were seen once; the top ten hold around 3.3%. Time point in this sample: week 11, during vaccination. With topical imiquimod, each dose of the vaccine consisted of 300 ug of mutant IDH1 20-mer peptide. For these receptors, no antigen is known. The sequencing used PBMCs, collected from a glioma patient whose treatment included an IDH1 peptide vaccine. These receptors all come from a man younger than 40 with glioma.

The rearrangement links TRBV27 to TRBJ2-5, with 14 positions matching TRBD2. The CDR3 extends over 17 amino acids. J lost 1 base, V lost 7 bases, and 8 bases had no gene match. Germline V lookup: CDR1 MNHEY, CDR2 SMNVEV (reference sequence). This CDR3 is CASKKGLAGVSQETQYF. The CDR3, as DNA: TGTGCCAGCAAAAAGGGACTAGCGGGAGTGAGCCAAGAGACCCAGTACTTC.

The chain joins TRBV4-3 to TRBJ2-6; D call uncertain. This CDR3 region has 17 residues. Germline V gene sequence: CDR1 LGHNA, CDR2 YSLEER. V was pared by 1 base and J by 0 bases, with 10 bases between. CDR3 region: CASSQGSSDSGANVLTF. CDR3 DNA: TGCGCCAGCAGCCAAGGGAGCTCGGACTCTGGGGCCAACGTCCTGACTTTC.

This clone was recorded once. J is TRBJ2-2 and V is TRBV5-4; the D gene is possibly TRBD2 (5 bases). The CDR3 has 15 residues. Trimming cost V 7 bases and J 8 bases, with 21 bases left between them. Looked up from germline, CDR1 is SGHNT and CDR2 is YYREEE (reference sequence). CDR3 protein: CASGVPSNRGGELFF. In DNA form, the CDR3 reads TGTGCCAGCGGCGTCCCGTCAAACAGAGGGGGGGAGCTGTTTTTT.

The J gene is TRBJ2-3, the V gene TRBV7-2; D remains unclear. The CDR3 sequence is 12 residues long. V dropped 4 bases and J dropped 8 bases, with 10 bases sitting between them. Germline-derived CDR1 and CDR2 are SGHTA and FQGNSA. This chain's CDR3 is CASSSLGGTQYF. CDR3 nucleotides: TGTGCCAGCAGCTCCCTCGGTGGTACGCAGTATTTT.

The V call is TRBV4-3, the J call TRBJ2-1; 7 bases agree with TRBD2. Germline loops: CDR1 LGHNA, CDR2 YSLEER. The V segment lost 3 bases and the J segment 5 bases; nucleotides outside the gene matches: 4. CDR3 length: 14 residues. CDR3 DNA sequence: TGCGCCAGCAGCCACGGGGGGACCCACAATGAGCAGTTCTTC. Residues: CASSHGGTHNEQFF.

The chain employs TRBV6-6 and TRBJ2-1, with TRBD2 identical over 9 bases. The germline gives CDR1 MNHNY, CDR2 SVGAGI (reference sequence). Trimming took 2 bases from V and 7 from J; bases not matched to a gene: 6. The CDR3 runs to 15 residues. The CDR3 sequence is CASSYPLAGRNEQFF. In DNA, the CDR3 is TGTGCCAGCAGTTACCCGCTAGCGGGGAGGAATGAGCAGTTCTTC.

The genes are TRBV28 and TRBJ1-6; D possibly corresponds to TRBD1 (5 bases). Germline values: CDR1 MDHEN, CDR2 SYDVKM. V was shortened by 7 bases and J by 10 bases, with 17 bases between the two germline ends. The CDR3 has 14 amino acids. CDR3 in amino acids: CASITLRGISPLHF. The CDR3 DNA sequence: TGTGCCAGCATTACACTCCGGGGGATCTCACCCCTCCACTTT. The complete variable domain, with remaining parts taken from reference TRBV28 and TRBJ1-6, reads DVKVTQSSRYLVKRTGEKVFLECVQDMDHENMFWYRQDPGLGLRLIYFSYDVKMKEKGDIPEGYSVSREKKERFSLILESASTNQTSMYLCASITLRGISPLHFGNGTRLTVT.

This clone was recorded only once. The junction differs from germline at one of its ends, possibly a read error. The DNA for the CDR3 is TGTGCCAGCAGCCAGCCAATGAACCCTGAAGCTTTCTTT. Translation gives CASSQPMNPEAFF. The V and J genes are TRBV4-2 and TRBJ1-1, with D uncertain. The CDR3 is made up of 13 amino acids. Germline V gene sequence: CDR1 LGHNA, CDR2 YNFKEQ.

The rearrangement uses TRBV9 and TRBJ2-1; tentative D call: TRBD2 (6 bases). CDR1 SGDLS and CDR2 YYNGEE come from the germline V gene. Trimming stripped 4 bases from V and 7 bases from J, with 12 bases between. The CDR3 length is 13 residues. The CDR3 sequence: CASSLRDWNEQFF. CDR3 DNA: TGTGCCAGCAGCCTCCGGGACTGGAATGAGCAGTTCTTC.

This sequence joins TRBV11-3 and TRBJ2-3, with 9 bases aligning to TRBD2. Germline loops: CDR1 SGHNT, CDR2 YENEEA. The CDR3 consists of 15 residues. Germline trimming cut 1 base from V and 5 bases from J; bases unmatched to any gene: 4. CDR3 protein: CASSLVGGGEDTQYF. The CDR3 nucleotides read TGTGCCAGCAGCTTAGTCGGCGGGGGGGAAGATACGCAGTATTTT. Drawing the rest from reference TRBV11-3 and TRBJ2-3, the complete variable domain is EAGVVQSPRYKIIEKKQPVAFWCNPISGHNTLYWYLQNLGQGPELLIRYENEEAVDDSQLPKDRFSAERLKGVDSTLKIQPAELGDSAVYLCASSLVGGGEDTQYFGPGTRLTVL.

This clone has a handful of counts. The DNA of the CDR3 is TGCGCCAGCAGCCATCAACACCGTGAGCAGTTCTTC. Translated: CASSHQHREQFF. The chain combines TRBV4-1 with TRBJ2-1; D call uncertain. This CDR3 is 12 amino acids long. V was trimmed by 3 bases and J by 9 bases, leaving 9 bases between them. CDR1 and CDR2 (germline): MGHRA, YSYEKL.

V usage is TRBV7-9 and J usage is TRBJ1-1; TRBD1 agrees at 8 bases. The junction had 5 bases not matched to a gene; V was cut back by 5 bases and J by 0 bases. Germline-derived CDR1 and CDR2 are SEHNR and FQNEAQ (reference sequence). The CDR3 runs to 15 residues. DNA for the CDR3: TGTGCCAGCAGCATCGGACAGGGTCTGAACACTGAAGCTTTCTTT. Encoded protein: CASSIGQGLNTEAFF.

This clone has a single count. This chain uses TRBV5-6 with TRBJ2-1, with unresolved D. The germline gives CDR1 SGHDT, CDR2 YYEEEE. The CDR3 is 11 residues long. The V and J ends lost 1 base and 10 bases respectively, with 6 bases between them. CDR3 residues: CASSLQGEQFF. In nucleotides, the CDR3 is TGTGCCAGCAGCTTGCAAGGGGAGCAGTTCTTC.

The CDR3 here is CASSQVIRKTGGNYGYTF. CDR3 nucleotides: TGCGCCAGCAGCCAAGTAATTCGTAAGACAGGGGGTAACTATGGCTACACCTTC. This chain joins TRBV4-1 and TRBJ1-2; 9 bases line up with TRBD1. The germline V gene encodes CDR1 MGHRA and CDR2 YSYEKL. J lost 1 base, V lost 1 base, and 10 bases had no gene match. The CDR3 consists of 18 residues.

DNA for the CDR3: TGCAGCGTTGAAGAAGTGCAGGGTAATGGCTACACCTTC. It translates to CSVEEVQGNGYTF. The J gene is TRBJ1-2, the V gene TRBV29-1, with D maybe TRBD1 (5 bases). V was cut by 0 bases and J by 6 bases, with 11 bases left in between. This CDR3 has 13 residues. From germline, CDR1 is SQVTM and CDR2 ANQGSEA.

This clone was detected only once. The J gene is TRBJ1-1, the V gene TRBV7-9, with 12 bases aligning to TRBD1. After removal of 1 base from V and 5 bases from J, the junction contained 5 bases not matched to a gene. Germline values: CDR1 SEHNR, CDR2 FQNEAQ (reference sequence). The CDR3 loop spans 16 amino acids. CDR3 amino acids: CASSLGDRGRRTEAFF. DNA for the CDR3: TGTGCCAGCAGCTTAGGGGACAGGGGGCGTCGGACTGAAGCTTTCTTT. The full variable domain, completed using reference TRBV7-9 and TRBJ1-1, is DTGVSQNPRHKITKRGQNVTFRCDPISEHNRLYWYRQTLGQGPEFLTYFQNEAQLEKSRLLSDRFSAERPKGSFSTLEIQRTEQGDSAMYLCASSLGDRGRRTEAFFGQGTRLTVV.

This rearrangement joins TRBV5-1 to TRBJ2-2, with 8 bases matching TRBD1. This CDR3 region has 16 residues. Germline trimming cut 3 bases from V and 4 bases from J; bases unmatched to any gene: 8. Looked up from germline, CDR1 is SGHRS and CDR2 is YFSETQ. CDR3 coding DNA: TGCGCCAGCAGCTACACGACAGGGGCACTCACCGGGGAGCTGTTTTTT. Protein sequence: CASSYTTGALTGELFF.

The chain joins TRBV10-2 to TRBJ1-1; D gene unclear. The CDR3 runs 12 residues. Germline V gene sequence: CDR1 WSHSY, CDR2 SAAADI. Between the trimmed V and J ends, which lost 7 bases and 5 bases, there was a span of 11 bases. The CDR3 loop reads CASNPGGTEAFF. As DNA, the CDR3 is TGCGCCAGCAACCCTGGAGGAACTGAAGCTTTCTTT.

The V and J genes are TRBV4-3 and TRBJ1-1; no clear D gene. CDR1 is LGHNA and CDR2 is YSLEER in the germline V gene. V shed 1 base and J shed 0 bases, with 12 bases lying between them. The CDR3 runs to 16 residues. CDR3 sequence reads: CASSQGIQRLNTEAFF. CDR3 DNA sequence: TGCGCCAGCAGCCAAGGAATACAGCGATTGAACACTGAAGCTTTCTTT.

The chain combines TRBV19 with TRBJ2-5; the match to TRBD2 covers 9 bases. With the DNA end fitting TRBJ2-7 better, the J assignment may be wrong. This CDR3 contains 17 residues. Looked up from germline, CDR1 is LNHDA and CDR2 is SQIVND (reference sequence). The CDR3 DNA reads TGTGCCAGTAGTATTTCTTGGACTAGCGCTAGTACCTACGAGCAGTACTTC. Its protein is CASSISWTSASTYEQYF.

The chain is built from TRBV7-8 and TRBJ1-1, with a weak D call TRBD1 (5 bases). V dropped 4 bases and J dropped 11 bases, with 14 bases sitting between them. Germline V lookup: CDR1 SGHVS, CDR2 FQNEAQ. The CDR3 totals 12 residues. The CDR3 DNA reads as TGTGCCAGCAGCTCGGGGGAGGGTAGGGCTTTCTTT. Its translation is CASSSGEGRAFF.

V is TRBV18 and J is TRBJ2-2; weak D call: TRBD1 (5 bases). The CDR3 is 17 residues long. V was cut by 1 base and J by 4 bases, with 16 bases left in between. Per the germline V gene, CDR1 is KGHSH and CDR2 is LQKENI. CDR3 loop: CASSPRRQTSSTGELFF. DNA for the CDR3: TGTGCCAGCTCACCACGTAGACAGACCTCGAGCACCGGGGAGCTGTTTTTT.

This clone appeared a few times. The J gene is TRBJ1-1, the V gene TRBV27, with D tentatively TRBD1 (6 bases). Germline loops: CDR1 MNHEY, CDR2 SMNVEV (reference sequence). The CDR3 has 14 residues. Trimming removed 6 bases at V and 3 bases at J, with 14 bases between. CDR3 loop: CASRRIGQYTEAFF. The CDR3 nucleotides read TGTGCCAGCAGACGAATAGGACAGTACACTGAAGCTTTCTTT.

The chain links TRBV25-1 to TRBJ2-1; the match to TRBD1 covers 9 bases. The CDR3 length is 16 residues. The J segment lost 1 base and the V segment lost 8 bases, leaving 9 bases of the junction unmatched. Germline CDR1 is MGHDK and CDR2 is SYGVNS. CDR3 residues: CASAQPGQGSYNEQFF. The CDR3 bases are TGTGCCAGCGCCCAACCGGGACAGGGATCCTACAATGAGCAGTTCTTC.

The table lists this clone with a count of one. The rearrangement joins TRBV5-4 to TRBJ1-1; D not resolved. V dropped 4 bases and J dropped 1 base, with 11 bases sitting between them. The CDR3 is made up of 14 amino acids. Germline V gives CDR1 SGHNT, CDR2 YYREEE (reference sequence). The CDR3 is CASSPERWNTEAFF. The CDR3 coding sequence is TGTGCCAGCAGCCCGGAGAGGTGGAACACTGAAGCTTTCTTT. Full variable domain (outside the CDR3, taken from reference TRBV5-4 and TRBJ1-1): ETGVTQSPTHLIKTRGQQVTLRCSSQSGHNTVSWYQQALGQGPQFIFQYYREEENGRGNFPPRFSGLQFPNYSSELNVNALELDDSALYLCASSPERWNTEAFFGQGTRLTVV.

V and J are TRBV30 and TRBJ1-3; a possible D gene is TRBD1 (5 bases). CDR1 is GTSNPN and CDR2 is SVGIG in the germline V gene (reference sequence). The CDR3 is made up of 14 amino acids. Trimming took 0 bases from V and 4 from J, leaving 10 bases between them. The DNA of the CDR3 is TGTGCCTGGAGTGTCGGGACGGGAGGAAACACCATATATTTT. Protein sequence: CAWSVGTGGNTIYF.